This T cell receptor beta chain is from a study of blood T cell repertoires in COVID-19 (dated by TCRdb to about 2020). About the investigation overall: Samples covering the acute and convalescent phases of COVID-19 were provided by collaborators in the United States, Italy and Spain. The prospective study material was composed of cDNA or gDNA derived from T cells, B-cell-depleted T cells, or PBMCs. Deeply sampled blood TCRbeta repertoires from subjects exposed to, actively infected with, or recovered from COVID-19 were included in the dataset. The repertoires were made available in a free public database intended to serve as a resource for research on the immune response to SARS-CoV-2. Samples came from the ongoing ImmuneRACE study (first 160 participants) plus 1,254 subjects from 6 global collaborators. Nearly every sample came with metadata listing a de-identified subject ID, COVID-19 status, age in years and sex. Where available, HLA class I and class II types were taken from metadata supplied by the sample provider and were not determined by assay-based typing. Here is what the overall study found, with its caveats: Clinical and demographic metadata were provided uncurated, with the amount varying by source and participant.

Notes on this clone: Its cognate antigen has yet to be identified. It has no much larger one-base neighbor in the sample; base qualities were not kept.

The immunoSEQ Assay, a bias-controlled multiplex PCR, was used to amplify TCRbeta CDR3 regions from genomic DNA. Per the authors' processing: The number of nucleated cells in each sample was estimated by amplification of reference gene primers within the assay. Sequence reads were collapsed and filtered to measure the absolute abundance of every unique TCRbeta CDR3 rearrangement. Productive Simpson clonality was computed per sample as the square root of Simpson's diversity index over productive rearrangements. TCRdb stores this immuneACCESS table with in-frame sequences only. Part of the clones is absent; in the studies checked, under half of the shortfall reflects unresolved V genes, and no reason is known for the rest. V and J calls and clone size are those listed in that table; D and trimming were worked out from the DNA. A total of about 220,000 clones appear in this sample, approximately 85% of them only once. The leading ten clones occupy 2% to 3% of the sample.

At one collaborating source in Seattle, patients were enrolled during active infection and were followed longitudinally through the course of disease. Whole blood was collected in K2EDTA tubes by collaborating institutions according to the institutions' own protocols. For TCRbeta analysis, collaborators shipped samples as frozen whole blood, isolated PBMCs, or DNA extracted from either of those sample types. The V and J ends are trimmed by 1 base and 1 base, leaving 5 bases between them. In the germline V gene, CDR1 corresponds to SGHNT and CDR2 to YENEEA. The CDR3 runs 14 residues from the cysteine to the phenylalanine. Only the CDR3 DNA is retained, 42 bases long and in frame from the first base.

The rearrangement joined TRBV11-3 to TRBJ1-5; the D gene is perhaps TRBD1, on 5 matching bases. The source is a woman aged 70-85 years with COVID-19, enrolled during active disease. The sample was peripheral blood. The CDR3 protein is CASSLGGSNQPQHF. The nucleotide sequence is TGTGCCAGCAGCTTAGGGGGCAGCAATCAGCCCCAGCATTTT.